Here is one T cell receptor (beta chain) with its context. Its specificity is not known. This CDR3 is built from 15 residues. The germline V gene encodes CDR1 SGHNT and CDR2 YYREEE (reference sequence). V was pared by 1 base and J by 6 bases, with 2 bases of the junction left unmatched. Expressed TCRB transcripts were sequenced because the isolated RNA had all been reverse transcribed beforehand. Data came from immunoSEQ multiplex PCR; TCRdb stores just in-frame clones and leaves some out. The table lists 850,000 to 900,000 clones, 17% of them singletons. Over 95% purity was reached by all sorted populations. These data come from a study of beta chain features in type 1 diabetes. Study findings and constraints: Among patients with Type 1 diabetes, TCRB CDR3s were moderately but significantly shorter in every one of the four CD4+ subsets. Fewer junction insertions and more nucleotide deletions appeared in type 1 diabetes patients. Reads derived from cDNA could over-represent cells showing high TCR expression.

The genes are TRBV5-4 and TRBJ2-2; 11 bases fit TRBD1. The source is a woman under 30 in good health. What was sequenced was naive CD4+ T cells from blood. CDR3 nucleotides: TGTGCCAGCAGCTTGAGGACAGGGGGCCCCGGGGAGCTGTTTTTT. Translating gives CASSLRTGGPGELFF.